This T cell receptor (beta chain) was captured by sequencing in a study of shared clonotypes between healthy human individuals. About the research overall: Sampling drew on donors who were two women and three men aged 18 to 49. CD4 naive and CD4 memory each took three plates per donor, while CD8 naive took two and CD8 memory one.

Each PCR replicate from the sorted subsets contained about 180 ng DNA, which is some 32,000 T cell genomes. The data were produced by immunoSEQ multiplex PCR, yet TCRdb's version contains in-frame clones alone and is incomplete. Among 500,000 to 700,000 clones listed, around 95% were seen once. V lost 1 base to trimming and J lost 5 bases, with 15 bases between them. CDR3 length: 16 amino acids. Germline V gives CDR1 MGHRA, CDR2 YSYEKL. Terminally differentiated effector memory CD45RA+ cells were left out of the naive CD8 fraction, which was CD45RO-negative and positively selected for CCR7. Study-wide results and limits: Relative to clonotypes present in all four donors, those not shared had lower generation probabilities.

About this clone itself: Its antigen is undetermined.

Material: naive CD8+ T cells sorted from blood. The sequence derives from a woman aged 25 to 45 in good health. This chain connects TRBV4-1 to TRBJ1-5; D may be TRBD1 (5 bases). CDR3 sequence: CASSQAIGVSHQPQHF. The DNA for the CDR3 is TGCGCCAGCAGCCAAGCCATAGGGGTGAGCCATCAGCCCCAGCATTTT.